This T cell receptor beta chain appears in the sequencing data of a study of OX40 agonist ivuxolimab in advanced cancers. Study in general: Those enrolled were about 80% male, with a mean age of roughly 62 years and ages from about 20 to 85.

This table comes from immunoSEQ multiplex PCR, and its TCRdb copy is limited to in-frame clones, with some not included. The table records roughly 52,000 clones, 77% of them present only once. With V trimmed by 1 base and J by 7 bases, 8 bases remained unmatched. The CDR3 covers 18 residues. Per the germline V gene, CDR1 is MGHRA and CDR2 is YSYEKL. The starting material was CD4+ or CD8+ T cells sorted from blood, obtained in a trial of the OX40 agonist ivuxolimab. This receptor was obtained from an adult with an advanced solid tumor such as melanoma, head and neck, liver or kidney cancer. This chain links TRBV4-1 with TRBJ2-1; 15 nucleotides line up with TRBD2. The CDR3 reads CASSQVDLGLAGGNEQFF. CDR3 in DNA: TGCGCCAGCAGCCAAGTTGACCTGGGACTAGCGGGAGGTAATGAGCAGTTCTTC.